This T cell receptor (beta chain) was identified in a study of blood T cells in healthy people across ages. The CDR3 is made up of 15 amino acids. Trimming removed 4 bases at V and 7 bases at J, with 20 bases between. The germline V gene encodes CDR1 SGHVS and CDR2 FQNEAQ. The study recruited healthy Caucasian donors from Russia who were aged about 6 to 95. A second PCR of about 6 to 12 cycles used a sample-barcoded 5' primer and a J-beta primer mix. TCRdb recomputed calls from the 5' RACE reads with MiXCR, one row per CDR3 protein. The repertoire includes 1,100,000 or so distinct CDR3 sequences, over 35% of them detected once, and 15% to 20% sits in the top ten.

Sequenced input: blood. V usage is TRBV7-8 and J usage is TRBJ2-7, with unresolved D. This sequence was found in a woman in her sixties or seventies in good health. Written as DNA, the CDR3 is TGTGCCAGCAGCTCTCTCAAATGGTCTCACGTGGAGCAGTACTTC. It codes for CASSSLKWSHVEQYF.